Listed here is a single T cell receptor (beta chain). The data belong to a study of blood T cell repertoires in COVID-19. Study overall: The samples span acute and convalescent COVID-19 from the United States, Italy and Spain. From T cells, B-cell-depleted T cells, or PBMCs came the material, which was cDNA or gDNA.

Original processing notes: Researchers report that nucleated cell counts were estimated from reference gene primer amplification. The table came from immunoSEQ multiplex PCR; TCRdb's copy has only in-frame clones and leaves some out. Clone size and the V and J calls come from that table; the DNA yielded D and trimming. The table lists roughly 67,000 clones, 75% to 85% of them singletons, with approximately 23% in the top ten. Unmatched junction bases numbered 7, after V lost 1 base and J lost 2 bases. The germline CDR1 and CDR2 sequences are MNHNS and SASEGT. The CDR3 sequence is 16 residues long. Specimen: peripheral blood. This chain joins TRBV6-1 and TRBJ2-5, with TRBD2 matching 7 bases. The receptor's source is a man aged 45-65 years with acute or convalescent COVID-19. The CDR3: CASSEGYLGGQETQYF. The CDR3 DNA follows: TGTGCCAGCAGTGAAGGGTATCTCGGGGGGCAAGAGACCCAGTACTTC.